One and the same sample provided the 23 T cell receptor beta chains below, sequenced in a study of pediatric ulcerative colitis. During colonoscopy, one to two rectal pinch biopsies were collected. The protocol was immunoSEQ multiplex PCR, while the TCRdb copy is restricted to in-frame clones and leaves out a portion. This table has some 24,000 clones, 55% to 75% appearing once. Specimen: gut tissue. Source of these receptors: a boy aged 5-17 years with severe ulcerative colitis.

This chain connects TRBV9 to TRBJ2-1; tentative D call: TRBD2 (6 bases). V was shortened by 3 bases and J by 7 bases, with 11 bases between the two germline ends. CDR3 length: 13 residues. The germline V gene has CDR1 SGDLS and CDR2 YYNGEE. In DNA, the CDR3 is TGTGCCAGCAGCGGCGGAGGGAGAAATGAGCAGTTCTTC. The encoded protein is CASSGGGRNEQFF.

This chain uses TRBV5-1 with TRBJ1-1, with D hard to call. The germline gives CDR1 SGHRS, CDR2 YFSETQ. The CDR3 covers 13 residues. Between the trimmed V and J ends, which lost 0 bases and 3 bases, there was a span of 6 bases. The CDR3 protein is CASSLVGDTEAFF. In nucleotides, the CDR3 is TGCGCCAGCAGCTTGGTGGGCGACACTGAAGCTTTCTTT.

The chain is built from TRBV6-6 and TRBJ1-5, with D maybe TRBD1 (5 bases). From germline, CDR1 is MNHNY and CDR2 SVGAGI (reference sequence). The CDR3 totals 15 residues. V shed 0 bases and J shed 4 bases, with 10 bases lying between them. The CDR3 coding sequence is TGTGCCAGCAGTTACTCGGCAGCAGGGAATCAGCCCCAGCATTTT. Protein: CASSYSAAGNQPQHF.

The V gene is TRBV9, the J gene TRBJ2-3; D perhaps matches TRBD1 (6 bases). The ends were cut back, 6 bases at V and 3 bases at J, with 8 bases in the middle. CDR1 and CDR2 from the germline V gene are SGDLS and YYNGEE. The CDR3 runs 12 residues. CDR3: CASTRGTDTQYF. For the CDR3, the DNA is TGTGCCAGCACCAGGGGAACAGATACGCAGTATTTT.

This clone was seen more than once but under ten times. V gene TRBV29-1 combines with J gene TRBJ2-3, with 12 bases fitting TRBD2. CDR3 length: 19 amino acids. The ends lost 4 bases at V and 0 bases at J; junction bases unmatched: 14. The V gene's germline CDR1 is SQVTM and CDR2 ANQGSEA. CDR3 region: CSVASLAGGGSPSTDTQYF. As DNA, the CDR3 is TGCAGCGTTGCAAGCCTAGCGGGAGGGGGTAGTCCTAGCACAGATACGCAGTATTTT.

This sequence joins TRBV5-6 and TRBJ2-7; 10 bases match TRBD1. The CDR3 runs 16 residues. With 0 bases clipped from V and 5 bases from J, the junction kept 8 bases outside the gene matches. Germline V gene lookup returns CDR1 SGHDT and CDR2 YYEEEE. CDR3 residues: CASSLVPGQGTDEQYF. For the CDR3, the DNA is TGTGCCAGCAGCTTGGTCCCGGGACAGGGGACCGACGAGCAGTACTTC.

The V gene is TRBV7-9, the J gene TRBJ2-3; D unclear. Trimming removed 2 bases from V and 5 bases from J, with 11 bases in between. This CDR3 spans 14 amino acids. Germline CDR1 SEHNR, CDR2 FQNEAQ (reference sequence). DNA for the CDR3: TGTGCCAGCAGCTTAATAGCATCCGGAGATACGCAGTATTTT. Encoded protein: CASSLIASGDTQYF.

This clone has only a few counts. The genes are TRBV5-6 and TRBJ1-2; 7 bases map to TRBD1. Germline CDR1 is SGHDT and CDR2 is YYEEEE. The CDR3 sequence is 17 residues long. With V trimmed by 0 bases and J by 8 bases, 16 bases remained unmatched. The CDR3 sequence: CASSLAPQQGSGSGYTF. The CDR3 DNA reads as TGTGCCAGCAGCTTGGCTCCCCAACAGGGGTCGGGTTCGGGCTACACCTTC.

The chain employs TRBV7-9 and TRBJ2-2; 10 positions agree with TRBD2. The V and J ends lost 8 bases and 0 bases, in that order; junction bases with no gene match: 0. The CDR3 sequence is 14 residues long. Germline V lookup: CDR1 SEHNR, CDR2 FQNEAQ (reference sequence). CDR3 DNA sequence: TGTGCCAGCGGACTAGCGGCGAACACCGGGGAGCTGTTTTTT. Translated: CASGLAANTGELFF.

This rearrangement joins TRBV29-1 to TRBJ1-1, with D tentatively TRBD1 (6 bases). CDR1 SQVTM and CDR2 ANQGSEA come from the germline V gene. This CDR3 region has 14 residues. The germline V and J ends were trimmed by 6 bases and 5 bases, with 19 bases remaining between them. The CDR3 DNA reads TGCAGCGTACCCTCGTCAGGGGTGCGGACTGAAGCTTTCTTT. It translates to CSVPSSGVRTEAFF.

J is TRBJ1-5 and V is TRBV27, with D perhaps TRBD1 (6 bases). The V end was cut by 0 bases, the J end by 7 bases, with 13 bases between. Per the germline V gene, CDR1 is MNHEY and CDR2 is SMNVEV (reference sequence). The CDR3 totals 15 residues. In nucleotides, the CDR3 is TGTGCCAGCAGTTTATCGAGCGGGGGCGGACAGCCCCAGCATTTT. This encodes CASSLSSGGGQPQHF.

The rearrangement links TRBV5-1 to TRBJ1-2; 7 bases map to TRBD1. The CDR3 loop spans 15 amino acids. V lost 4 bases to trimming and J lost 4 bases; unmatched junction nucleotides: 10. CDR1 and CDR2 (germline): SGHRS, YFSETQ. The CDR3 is CASSKGGDKSYGYTF. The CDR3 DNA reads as TGCGCCAGCAGCAAAGGGGGCGACAAAAGCTATGGCTACACCTTC.

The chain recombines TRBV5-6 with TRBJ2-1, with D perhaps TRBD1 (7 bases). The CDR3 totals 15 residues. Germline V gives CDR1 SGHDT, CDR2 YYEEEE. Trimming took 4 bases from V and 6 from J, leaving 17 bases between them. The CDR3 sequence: CASSPGGRFLNEQFF. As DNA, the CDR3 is TGTGCCAGCAGCCCAGGGGGGCGGTTTCTCAATGAGCAGTTCTTC.

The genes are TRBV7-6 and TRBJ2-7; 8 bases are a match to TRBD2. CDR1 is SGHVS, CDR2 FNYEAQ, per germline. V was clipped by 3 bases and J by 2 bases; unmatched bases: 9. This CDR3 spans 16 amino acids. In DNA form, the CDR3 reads TGTGCCAGCAGCTTTCAAGCGGGAGAAGGGCCCTACGAGCAGTACTTC. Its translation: CASSFQAGEGPYEQYF.

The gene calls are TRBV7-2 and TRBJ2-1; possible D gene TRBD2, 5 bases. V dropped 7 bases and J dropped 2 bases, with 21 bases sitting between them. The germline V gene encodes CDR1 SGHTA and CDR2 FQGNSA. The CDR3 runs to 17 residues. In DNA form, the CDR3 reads TGTGCCAGCACCTTCCCGTGGGCGAGGGCTACCTACAATGAGCAGTTCTTC. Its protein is CASTFPWARATYNEQFF.

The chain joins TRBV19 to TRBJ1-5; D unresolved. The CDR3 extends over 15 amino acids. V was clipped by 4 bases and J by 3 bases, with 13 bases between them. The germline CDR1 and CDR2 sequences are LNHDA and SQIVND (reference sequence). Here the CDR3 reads CASSTQNSYNQPQHF. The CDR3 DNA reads TGTGCCAGTAGTACCCAAAACAGTTACAATCAGCCCCAGCATTTT.

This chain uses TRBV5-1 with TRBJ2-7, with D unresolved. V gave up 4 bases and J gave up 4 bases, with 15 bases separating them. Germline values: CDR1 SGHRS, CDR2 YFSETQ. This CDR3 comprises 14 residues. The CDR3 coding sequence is TGCGCCAGCAGCCCGGACGCAGGCTCGTACGAGCAGTACTTC. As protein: CASSPDAGSYEQYF.

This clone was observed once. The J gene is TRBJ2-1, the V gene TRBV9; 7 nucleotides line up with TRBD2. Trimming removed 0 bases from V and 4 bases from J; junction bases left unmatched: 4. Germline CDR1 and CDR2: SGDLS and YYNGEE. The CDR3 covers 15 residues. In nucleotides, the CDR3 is TGTGCCAGCAGCGTAGCTAGCGGATTATACAATGAGCAGTTCTTC. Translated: CASSVASGLYNEQFF.

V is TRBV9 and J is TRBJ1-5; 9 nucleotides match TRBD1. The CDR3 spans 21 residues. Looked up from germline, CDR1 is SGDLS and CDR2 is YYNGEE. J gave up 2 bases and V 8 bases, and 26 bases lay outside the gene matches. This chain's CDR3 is CASAKKGPGQGFLYRNQPQHF. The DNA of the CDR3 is TGTGCCAGTGCTAAAAAGGGGCCGGGACAGGGCTTTTTGTATCGCAATCAGCCCCAGCATTTT.

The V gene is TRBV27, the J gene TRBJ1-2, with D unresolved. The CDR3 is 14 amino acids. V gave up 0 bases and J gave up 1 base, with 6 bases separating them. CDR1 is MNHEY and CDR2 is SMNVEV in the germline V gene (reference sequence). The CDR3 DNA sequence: TGTGCCAGCAGTTTATCCCGGGGTAACTATGGCTACACCTTC. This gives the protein CASSLSRGNYGYTF.

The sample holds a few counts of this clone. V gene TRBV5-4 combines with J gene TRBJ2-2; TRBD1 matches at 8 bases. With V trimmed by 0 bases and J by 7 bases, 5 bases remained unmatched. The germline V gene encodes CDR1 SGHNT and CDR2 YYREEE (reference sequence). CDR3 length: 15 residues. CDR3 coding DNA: TGTGCCAGCAGCTTGGTGGGACAGGTGGACGGGGAGCTGTTTTTT. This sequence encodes CASSLVGQVDGELFF.

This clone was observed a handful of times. CDR3 region: CASSLLEADYEQYF. The CDR3 DNA reads as TGTGCCAGCAGTTTGCTGGAGGCCGACTACGAGCAGTACTTC. This chain joins TRBV28 and TRBJ2-7, with D possibly matching TRBD2 (5 bases). Germline CDR1 MDHEN, CDR2 SYDVKM. Trimming shortened V by 3 bases and J by 3 bases, and 12 bases separated the two germline ends. The CDR3 runs to 14 residues.

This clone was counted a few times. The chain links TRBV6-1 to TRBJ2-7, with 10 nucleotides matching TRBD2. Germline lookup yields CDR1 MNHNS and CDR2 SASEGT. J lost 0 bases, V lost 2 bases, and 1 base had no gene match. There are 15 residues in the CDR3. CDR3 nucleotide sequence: TGTGCCAGCAGTGAAAGGACTAGCGGCTCCTACGAGCAGTACTTC. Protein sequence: CASSERTSGSYEQYF.